This record concerns one T cell receptor beta chain sequence. Its antigen remains unknown. These data come from a study of graft-versus-host responses after intestinal transplantation. Findings of the study overall: Within allografts, high graft-versus-host to host-versus-graft clonal ratios were seen among patients with graft-donor T cell macrochimerism.

The CDR3 sequence is 18 residues long. Germline-derived CDR1 and CDR2 are SGHRS and YFSETQ. Trimming cost V 0 bases and J 3 bases; bases outside gene matches: 9. Clones were read by immunoSEQ multiplex PCR, and TCRdb kept only the in-frame ones, dropping some. The sample has around 120,000 clones, approximately 90% seen once. The sequence was obtained from a human donor who received an intestinal transplant. V usage is TRBV5-1 and J usage is TRBJ2-1; 10 bases fit TRBD2. Material: unstimulated CD4+ T cells sorted from spleen or lymph node cells, obtained before intestinal transplant. The DNA of the CDR3 is TGCGCCAGCAGCTTGGATCCTAGCGGGAGTCCTTACTACAATGAGCAGTTCTTC. Its protein product is CASSLDPSGSPYYNEQFF.